This T cell receptor (beta chain) derives from a study of metastatic and nonmetastatic thyroid tumors. This clone was counted at least ten times. Its antigen is still unknown. Authors' methods: To classify distant metastasis in papillary thyroid cancer, a model was built from CDR3 differences across clinicopathological groups. Using MiXCR, TCRdb reanalyzed the PCR reads. The V and J calls were not made by the authors but by TCRdb's processing. The table lists approximately 20,000 clones, approximately 32% of them singletons. General study findings and limits: In blood and tumor, TCR beta diversity was reportedly significantly higher in malignant thyroid tumors than in benign nodules.

In germline, CDR1 is SGHKS, CDR2 YYEKEE (reference sequence). Trimming left V 5 bases short and J 5 bases short, with 10 bases between. The CDR3 has 13 amino acids. Every patient underwent thyroid surgery untreated. This receptor was taken from a female donor with papillary thyroid cancer or a benign thyroid nodule (not recorded which). Some clones in this sample may be carry-over from other donors' samples. V is TRBV5-5 and J is TRBJ2-2; D unclear. Sequencing was carried out using adjacent normal tissue. The CDR3 region is CASRALGTGELFF. Here the CDR3 DNA reads TGTGCCAGCAGGGCTCTAGGAACCGGGGAGCTGTTTTTT.